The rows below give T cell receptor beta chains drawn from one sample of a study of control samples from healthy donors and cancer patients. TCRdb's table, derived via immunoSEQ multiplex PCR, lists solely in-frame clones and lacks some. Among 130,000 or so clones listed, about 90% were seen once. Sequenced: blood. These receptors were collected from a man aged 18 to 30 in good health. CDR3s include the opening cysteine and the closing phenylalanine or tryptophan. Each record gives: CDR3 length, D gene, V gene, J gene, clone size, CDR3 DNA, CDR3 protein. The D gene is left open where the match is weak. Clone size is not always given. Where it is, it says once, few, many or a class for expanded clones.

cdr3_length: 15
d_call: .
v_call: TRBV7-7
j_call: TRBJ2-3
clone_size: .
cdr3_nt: TGTGCCAGCAGCTTAGTATTAGGGGGCACAGATACGCAGTATTTT
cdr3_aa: CASSLVLGGTDTQYF

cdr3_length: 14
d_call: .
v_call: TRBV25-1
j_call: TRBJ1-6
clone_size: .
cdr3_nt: TGTGCCAGCAGTGCTGGGACACCCAATTCACCCCTCCACTTT
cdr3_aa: CASSAGTPNSPLHF

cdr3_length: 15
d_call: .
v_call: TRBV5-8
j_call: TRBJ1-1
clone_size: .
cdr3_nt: TGTGCCAGCAGCTTGGAGGGAGGGGTGGGCACTGAAGCTTTCTTT
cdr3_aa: CASSLEGGVGTEAFF

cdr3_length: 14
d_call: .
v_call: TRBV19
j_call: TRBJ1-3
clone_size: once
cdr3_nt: TGTGCCAGTAGCGTCGGAGCTTGGCGGGACACCATATATTTT
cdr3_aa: CASSVGAWRDTIYF

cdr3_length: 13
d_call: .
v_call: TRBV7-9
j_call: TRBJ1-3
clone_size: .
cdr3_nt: TGTGCCAGCGGGGAGGGATCGGGAAACACCATATATTTT
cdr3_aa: CASGEGSGNTIYF

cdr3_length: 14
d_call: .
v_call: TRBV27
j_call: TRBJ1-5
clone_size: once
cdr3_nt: TGTGCCAGCAGTTTATCGGATAGCAATCAGCCCCAGCATTTT
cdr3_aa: CASSLSDSNQPQHF

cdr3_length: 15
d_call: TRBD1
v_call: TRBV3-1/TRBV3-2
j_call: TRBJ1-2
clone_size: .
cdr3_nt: TGTGCCAGCAGCCAAGGACACGGGACAGGGGTTGGCTACACCTTC
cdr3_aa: CASSQGHGTGVGYTF

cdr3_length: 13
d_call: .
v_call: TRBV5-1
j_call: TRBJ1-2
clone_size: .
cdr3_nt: TGCGCCAGCAGCTTGGGGGAACCTAACGGCTACACCTTC
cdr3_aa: CASSLGEPNGYTF

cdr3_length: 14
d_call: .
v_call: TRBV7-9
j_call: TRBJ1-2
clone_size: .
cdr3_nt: TGTGCCAGCAGCTTAACGGGACAAAACTATGGCTACACCTTC
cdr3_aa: CASSLTGQNYGYTF

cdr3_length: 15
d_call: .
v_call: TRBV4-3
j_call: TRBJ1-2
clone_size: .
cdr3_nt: TGCGCCAGCAGCCAACCTAGCCGGACAGATGTTGGCTACACCTTC
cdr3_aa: CASSQPSRTDVGYTF

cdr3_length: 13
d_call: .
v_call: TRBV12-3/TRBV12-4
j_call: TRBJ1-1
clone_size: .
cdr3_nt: TGTGCCAGCAGTTTCGGGATGAACACTGAAGCTTTCTTT
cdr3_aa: CASSFGMNTEAFF

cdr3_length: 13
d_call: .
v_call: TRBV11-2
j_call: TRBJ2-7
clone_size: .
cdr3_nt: TGTGCCAGCAGCTCCCCGGGACCCATAGAGCAGTACTTC
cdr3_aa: CASSSPGPIEQYF

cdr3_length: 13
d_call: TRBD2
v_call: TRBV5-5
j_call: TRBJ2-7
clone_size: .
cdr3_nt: TGTGCCAGCAGAGGGACTAGTGAGGTCGAGCAGTACTTC
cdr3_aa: CASRGTSEVEQYF

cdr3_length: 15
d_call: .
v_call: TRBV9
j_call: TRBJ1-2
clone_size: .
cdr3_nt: TGTGCCAGCAGCGTAGGCGCGGCACCGTCTAATGGCTACACCTTC
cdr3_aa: CASSVGAAPSNGYTF

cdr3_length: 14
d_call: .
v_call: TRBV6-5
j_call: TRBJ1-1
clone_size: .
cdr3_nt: TGTGCCAGCAGCTACGAAGGAAGGAGCACTGAAGCTTTCTTT
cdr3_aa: CASSYEGRSTEAFF

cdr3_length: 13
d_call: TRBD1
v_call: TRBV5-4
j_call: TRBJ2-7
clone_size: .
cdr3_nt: TGTGCCAGCAGCTGGACAGGGTCTAACGAGCAGTACTTC
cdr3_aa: CASSWTGSNEQYF

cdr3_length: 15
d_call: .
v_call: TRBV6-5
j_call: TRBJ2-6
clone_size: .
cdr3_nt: TGTGCCAGCAGCCAGACCGGCCAGGGGGCCAACGTCCTGACTTTC
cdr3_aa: CASSQTGQGANVLTF

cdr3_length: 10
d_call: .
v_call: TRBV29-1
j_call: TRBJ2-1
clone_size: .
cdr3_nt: TGCAGCGTTGAACACGGGTCCCCGTTCTTC
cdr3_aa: CSVEHGSPFF

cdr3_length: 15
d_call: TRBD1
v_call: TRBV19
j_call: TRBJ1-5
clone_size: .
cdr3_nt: TGTGCCAGTAGGATACAGGGGGTGAACAATCAGCCCCAGCATTTT
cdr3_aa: CASRIQGVNNQPQHF

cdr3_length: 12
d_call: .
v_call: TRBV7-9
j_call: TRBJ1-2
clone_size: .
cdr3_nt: TGTGCCAGCAGCTCTACTAACTATGGCTACACCTTC
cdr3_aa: CASSSTNYGYTF

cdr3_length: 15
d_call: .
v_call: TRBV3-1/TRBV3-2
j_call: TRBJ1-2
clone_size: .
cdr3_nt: TGTGCCAGCAGCCAAGGGCCGGGGTTAGCATATGGCTACACCTTC
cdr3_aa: CASSQGPGLAYGYTF

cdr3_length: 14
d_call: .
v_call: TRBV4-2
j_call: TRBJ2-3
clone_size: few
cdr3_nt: TGTGCCAGCAGCCAAAACCCCAGCACAGATACGCAGTATTTT
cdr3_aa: CASSQNPSTDTQYF

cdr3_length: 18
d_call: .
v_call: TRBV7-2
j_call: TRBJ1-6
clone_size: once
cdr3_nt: TGTGCCAGCAGCTTAGAGCGGGGTTTACGCTCCTATAATTCACCCCTCCACTTT
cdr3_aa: CASSLERGLRSYNSPLHF

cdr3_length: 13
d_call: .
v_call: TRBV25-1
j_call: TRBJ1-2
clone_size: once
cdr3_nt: TGTGCCAGCACCGGAGGGTGGGGCTATGGCTACACCTTC
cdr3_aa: CASTGGWGYGYTF

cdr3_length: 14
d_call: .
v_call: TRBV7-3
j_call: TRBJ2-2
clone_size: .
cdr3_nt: TGTGCCAGCAGCTTAAACAGGAACACCGGGGAGCTGTTTTTT
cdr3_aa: CASSLNRNTGELFF

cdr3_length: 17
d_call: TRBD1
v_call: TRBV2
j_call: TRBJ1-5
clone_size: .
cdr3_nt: TGTGCCAGCAGTGAAGCGAAGGACAGGGGGGGCAATCAGCCCCAGCATTTT
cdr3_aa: CASSEAKDRGGNQPQHF

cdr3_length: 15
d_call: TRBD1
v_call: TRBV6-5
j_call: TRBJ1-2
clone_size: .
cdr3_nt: TGTGCCAGCAGTCTAGGGACAGGGGGCCACTATGGCTACACCTTC
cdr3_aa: CASSLGTGGHYGYTF

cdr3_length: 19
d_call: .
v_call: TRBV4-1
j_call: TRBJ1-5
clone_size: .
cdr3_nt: TGCGCCAGCAGCCAAGTCTTTAGCCCGGCAGGCTTCGCAGGTCAGCCCCAGCATTTT
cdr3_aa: CASSQVFSPAGFAGQPQHF

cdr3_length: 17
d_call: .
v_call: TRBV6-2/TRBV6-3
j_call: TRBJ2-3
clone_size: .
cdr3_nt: TGTGCCAGCAGTCAAGGCTTGTGGGGGGGCAGAGCAGATACGCAGTATTTT
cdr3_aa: CASSQGLWGGRADTQYF

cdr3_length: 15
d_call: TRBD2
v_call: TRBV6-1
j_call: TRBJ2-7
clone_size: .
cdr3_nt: TGTGCCAGCAGTGAAGCGCTTGCTAGCGGCTACGAGCAGTACTTC
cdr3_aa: CASSEALASGYEQYF

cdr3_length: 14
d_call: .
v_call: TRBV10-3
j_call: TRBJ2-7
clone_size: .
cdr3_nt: TGTGCCATCAGTCCCCTTGGCCCTTCATACGAGCAGTACTTC
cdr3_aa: CAISPLGPSYEQYF

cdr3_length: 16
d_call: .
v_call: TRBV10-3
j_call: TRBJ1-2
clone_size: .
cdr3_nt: TGTGCCATCAGTGAGTCGATGGCCGCAGATCCCTATGGCTACACCTTC
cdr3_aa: CAISESMAADPYGYTF

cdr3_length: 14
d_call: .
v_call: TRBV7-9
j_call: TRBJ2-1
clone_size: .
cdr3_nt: TGTGCCAGCAGCTTAGCGGGCGGGGCCAATGAGCAGTTCTTC
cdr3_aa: CASSLAGGANEQFF

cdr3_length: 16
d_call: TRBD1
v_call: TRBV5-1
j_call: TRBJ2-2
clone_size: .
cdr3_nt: TGCGCCAGCAGCTTGTTTCAGGGGGCGAACACCGGGGAGCTGTTTTTT
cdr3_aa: CASSLFQGANTGELFF

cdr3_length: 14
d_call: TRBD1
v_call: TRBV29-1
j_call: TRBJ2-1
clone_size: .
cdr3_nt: TGCAGCGTTGTGGTTGGGACAGGGGTCTATGAGCAGTTCTTC
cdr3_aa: CSVVVGTGVYEQFF

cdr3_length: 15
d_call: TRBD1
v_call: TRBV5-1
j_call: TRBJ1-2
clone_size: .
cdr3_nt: TGCGCCAGCAGCTTATCGACAGGGGGCTTGGATGGCTACACCTTC
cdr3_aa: CASSLSTGGLDGYTF

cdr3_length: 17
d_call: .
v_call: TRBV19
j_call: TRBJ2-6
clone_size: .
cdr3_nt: TGTGCCAGTAGTACCCAACTAGGCCTCTCTGGGGCCAACGTCCTGACTTTC
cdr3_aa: CASSTQLGLSGANVLTF

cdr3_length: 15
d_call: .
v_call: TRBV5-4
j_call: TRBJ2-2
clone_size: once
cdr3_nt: TGTGCCAGCAGCTTGGGGCAGGGAAACACCGGGGAGCTGTTTTTT
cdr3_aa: CASSLGQGNTGELFF

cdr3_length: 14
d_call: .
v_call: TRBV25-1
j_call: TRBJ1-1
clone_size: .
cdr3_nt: TGTGCCAGCAGTGGCAGGGGAATGAACACTGAAGCTTTCTTT
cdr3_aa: CASSGRGMNTEAFF

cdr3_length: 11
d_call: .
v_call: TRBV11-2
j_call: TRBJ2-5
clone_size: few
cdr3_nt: TGTGCCAGCAGCCAACACGAGACCCAGTACTTC
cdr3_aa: CASSQHETQYF

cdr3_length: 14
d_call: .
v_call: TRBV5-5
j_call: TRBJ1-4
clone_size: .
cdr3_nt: TGTGCCAGCAGCTTTGGGGGAACTAATGAAAAACTGTTTTTT
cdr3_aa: CASSFGGTNEKLFF

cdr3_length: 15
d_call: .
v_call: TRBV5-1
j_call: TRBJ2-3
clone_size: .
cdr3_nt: TGCGCCAGCAGCTCTCGCGGGGTAATAAGAGATACGCAGTATTTT
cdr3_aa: CASSSRGVIRDTQYF

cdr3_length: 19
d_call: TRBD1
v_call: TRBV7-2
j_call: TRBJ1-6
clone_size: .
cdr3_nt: TGTGCCAGCAGCTTTACAGGGGTAGGAACGAGCTCCTATAATTCACCCCTCCACTTT
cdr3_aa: CASSFTGVGTSSYNSPLHF

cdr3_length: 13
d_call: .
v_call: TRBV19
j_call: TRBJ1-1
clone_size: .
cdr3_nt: TGTGCCAGTAGTATCTCCATCAACACTGAAGCTTTCTTT
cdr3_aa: CASSISINTEAFF

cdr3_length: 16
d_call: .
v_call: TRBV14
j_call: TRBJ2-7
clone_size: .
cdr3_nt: TGTGCCAGCAGCCAAGCCCCGTTCGGCGCCTCCTACGAGCAGTACTTC
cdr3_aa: CASSQAPFGASYEQYF

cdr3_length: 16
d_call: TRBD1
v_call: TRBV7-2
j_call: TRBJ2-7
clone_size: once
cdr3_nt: TGTGCCAGCAGCTTTTCCCCGGGACAGGGGACCCACGAGCAGTACTTC
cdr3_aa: CASSFSPGQGTHEQYF

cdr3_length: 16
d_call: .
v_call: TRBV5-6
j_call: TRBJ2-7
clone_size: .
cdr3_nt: TGTGCCAGCAGCTTAAAGGAGGGGACTCCATCTTGGGGGCAGTACTTC
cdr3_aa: CASSLKEGTPSWGQYF

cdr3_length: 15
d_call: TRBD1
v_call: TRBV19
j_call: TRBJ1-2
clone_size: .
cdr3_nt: TGTGCCAGTAGTAGCAGGACAGGGGGGGGCTATGGCTACACCTTC
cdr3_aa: CASSSRTGGGYGYTF

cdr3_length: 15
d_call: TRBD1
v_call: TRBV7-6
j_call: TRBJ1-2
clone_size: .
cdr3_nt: TGTGCCAGCAGCATAGGGACAGGGGCTTTCTATGGCTACACCTTC
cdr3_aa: CASSIGTGAFYGYTF

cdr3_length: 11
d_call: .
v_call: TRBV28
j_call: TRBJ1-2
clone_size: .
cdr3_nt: TGTGCCAGCAATCAGGGCTATGGCTACACCTTC
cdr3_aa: CASNQGYGYTF

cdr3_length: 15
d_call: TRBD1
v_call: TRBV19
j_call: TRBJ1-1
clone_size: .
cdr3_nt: TGTGCCAGTAGTCCGCAGGGGGAATTGAACACTGAAGCTTTCTTT
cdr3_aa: CASSPQGELNTEAFF

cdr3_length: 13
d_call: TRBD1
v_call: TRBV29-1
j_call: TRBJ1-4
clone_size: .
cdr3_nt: TGCAGCGTGGAGGGACAGGGGGGGCAAAAACTGTTTTTT
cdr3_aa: CSVEGQGGQKLFF

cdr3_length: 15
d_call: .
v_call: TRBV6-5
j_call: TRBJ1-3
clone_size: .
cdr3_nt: TGTGCCAGCATGTGGACGGGAGGCAGCTCGGACACCATATATTTT
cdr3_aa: CASMWTGGSSDTIYF

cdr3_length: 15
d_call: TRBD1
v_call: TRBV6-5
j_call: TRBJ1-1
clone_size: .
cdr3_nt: TGTGCGGTAACCGGGACAGGGGGGATGAACACTGAAGCTTTCTTT
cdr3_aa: CAVTGTGGMNTEAFF

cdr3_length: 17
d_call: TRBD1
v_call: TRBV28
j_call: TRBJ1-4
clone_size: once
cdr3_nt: TGTGCCAGCACCCGCCCCGGGACAGGGGGCGGAGTTGAAAAACTGTTTTTT
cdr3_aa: CASTRPGTGGGVEKLFF

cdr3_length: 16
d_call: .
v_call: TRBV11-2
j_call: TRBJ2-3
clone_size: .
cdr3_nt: TGTGCCAGCAGCCATCCAGGGTCTACTAGCACAGATACGCAGTATTTT
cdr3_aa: CASSHPGSTSTDTQYF